The text below deals with one T cell receptor (beta chain). This CDR3 has 14 residues. V dropped 4 bases and J dropped 4; count of bases not matched to a gene: 5. From germline, CDR1 is SGHRS and CDR2 YFSETQ. Profiled with immunoSEQ multiplex PCR; TCRdb holds only in-frame clones, not every one. This sample has some 120,000 clones; about nine tenths occur once, and the top ten carry about 7%. This sample stems from a study of T cell responses to AZD1222 COVID-19 vaccine. Sequencing used peripheral blood, obtained on day 0 of AZD1222 vaccination. The rearrangement links TRBV5-1 to TRBJ2-1; 7 nucleotides line up with TRBD2. This TCR was recovered from an adult in good health. In nucleotides, the CDR3 is TGCGCCAGCAGCCGTTCGGGGGGATACAATGAGCAGTTCTTC. Translation gives CASSRSGGYNEQFF.